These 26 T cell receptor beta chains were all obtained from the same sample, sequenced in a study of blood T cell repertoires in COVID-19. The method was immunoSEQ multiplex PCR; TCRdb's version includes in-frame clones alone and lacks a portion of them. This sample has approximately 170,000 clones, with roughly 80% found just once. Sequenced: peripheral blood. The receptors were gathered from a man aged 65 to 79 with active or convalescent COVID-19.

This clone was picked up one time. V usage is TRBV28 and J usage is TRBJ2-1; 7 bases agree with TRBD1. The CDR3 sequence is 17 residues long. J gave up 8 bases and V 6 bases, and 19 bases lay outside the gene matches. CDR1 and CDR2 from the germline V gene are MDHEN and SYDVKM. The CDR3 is CASSWTGRDPSSDEQFF. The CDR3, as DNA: TGTGCCAGCAGCTGGACAGGCCGGGACCCTTCCTCCGATGAGCAGTTCTTC.

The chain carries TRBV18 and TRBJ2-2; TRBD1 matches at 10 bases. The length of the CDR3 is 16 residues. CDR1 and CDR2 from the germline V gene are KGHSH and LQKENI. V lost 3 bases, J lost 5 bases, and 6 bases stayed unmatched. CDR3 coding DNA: TGTGCCAGCTCACCGCAAGACAGGGGGCGGACCGGGGAGCTGTTTTTT. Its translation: CASSPQDRGRTGELFF.

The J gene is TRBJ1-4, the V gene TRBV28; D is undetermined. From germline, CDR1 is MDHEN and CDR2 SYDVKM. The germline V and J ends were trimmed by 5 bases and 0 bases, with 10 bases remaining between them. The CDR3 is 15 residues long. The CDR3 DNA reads TGTGCCAGCAGTGCCTACGATGCAACTAATGAAAAACTGTTTTTT. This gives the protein CASSAYDATNEKLFF.

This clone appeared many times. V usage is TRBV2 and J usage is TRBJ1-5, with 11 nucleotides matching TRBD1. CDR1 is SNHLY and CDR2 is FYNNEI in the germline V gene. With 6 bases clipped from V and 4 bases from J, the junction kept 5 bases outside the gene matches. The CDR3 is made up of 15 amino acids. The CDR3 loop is CASRGGQGVNQPQHF. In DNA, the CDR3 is TGTGCCAGCAGGGGGGGACAGGGGGTTAATCAGCCCCAGCATTTT.

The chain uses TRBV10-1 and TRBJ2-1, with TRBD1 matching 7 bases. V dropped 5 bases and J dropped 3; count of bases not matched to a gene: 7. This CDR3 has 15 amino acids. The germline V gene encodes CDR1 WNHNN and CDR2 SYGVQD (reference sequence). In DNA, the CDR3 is TGCGCCAGCAGTCCGGGACAGCCTAACTACAATGAGCAGTTCTTC. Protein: CASSPGQPNYNEQFF.

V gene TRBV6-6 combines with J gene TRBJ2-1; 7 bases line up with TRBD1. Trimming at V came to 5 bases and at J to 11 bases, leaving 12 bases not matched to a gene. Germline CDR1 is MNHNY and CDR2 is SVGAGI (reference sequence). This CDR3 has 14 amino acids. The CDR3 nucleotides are TGTGCCAGCAGTCAAGGGACAGTCAGTCCCCAGCAGTTCTTC. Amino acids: CASSQGTVSPQQFF.

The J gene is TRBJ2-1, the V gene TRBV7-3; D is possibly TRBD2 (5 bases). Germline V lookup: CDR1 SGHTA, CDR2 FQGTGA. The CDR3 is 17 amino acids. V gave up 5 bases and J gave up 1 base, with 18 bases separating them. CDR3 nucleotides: TGTGCCAGCAGCCAGATAGAGGGTTGGGCGTCCTACAATGAGCAGTTCTTC. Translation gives CASSQIEGWASYNEQFF.

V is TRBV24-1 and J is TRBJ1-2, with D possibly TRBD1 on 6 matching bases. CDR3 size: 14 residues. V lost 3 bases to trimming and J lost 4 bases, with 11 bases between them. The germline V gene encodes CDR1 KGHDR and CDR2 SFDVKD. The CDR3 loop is CATSDQGSGYGYTF. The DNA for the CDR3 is TGTGCCACCAGTGATCAGGGGAGCGGCTATGGCTACACCTTC.

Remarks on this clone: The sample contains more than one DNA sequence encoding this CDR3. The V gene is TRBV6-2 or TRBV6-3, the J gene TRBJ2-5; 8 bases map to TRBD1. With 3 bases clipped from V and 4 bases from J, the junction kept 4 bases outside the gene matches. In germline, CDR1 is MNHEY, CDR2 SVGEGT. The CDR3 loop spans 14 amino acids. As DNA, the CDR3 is TGTGCCAGCAGTTATTTCAGGGGGCGAGAGACCCAGTACTTC. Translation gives CASSYFRGRETQYF.

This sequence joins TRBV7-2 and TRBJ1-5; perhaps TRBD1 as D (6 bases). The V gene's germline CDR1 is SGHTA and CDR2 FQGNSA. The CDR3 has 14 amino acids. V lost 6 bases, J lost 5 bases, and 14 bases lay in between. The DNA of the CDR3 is TGTGCCAGCAGTTATGGACAGAGAGATCAGCCCCAGCATTTT. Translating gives CASSYGQRDQPQHF.

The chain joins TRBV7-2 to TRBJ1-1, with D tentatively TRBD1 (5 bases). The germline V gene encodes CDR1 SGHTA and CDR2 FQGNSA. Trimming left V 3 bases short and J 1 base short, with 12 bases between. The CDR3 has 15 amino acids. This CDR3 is CASSFNGAANTEAFF. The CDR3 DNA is TGTGCCAGCAGCTTTAATGGGGCGGCGAACACTGAAGCTTTCTTT.

Written as DNA, the CDR3 is TGTGCCAGCAGTGGACTAGCGGGGGTAGTGGGGACCGGGGAGCTGTTTTTT. Its translation: CASSGLAGVVGTGELFF. The V call is TRBV6-1, the J call TRBJ2-2; TRBD2 matches 12 bases. Germline CDR1 MNHNS, CDR2 SASEGT. The CDR3 is 17 amino acids. J lost 5 bases, V lost 4 bases, and 8 bases had no gene match.

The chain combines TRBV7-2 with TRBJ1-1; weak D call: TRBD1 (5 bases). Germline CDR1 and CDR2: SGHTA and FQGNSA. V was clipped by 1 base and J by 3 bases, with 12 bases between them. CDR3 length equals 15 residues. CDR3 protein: CASSLVWGEYTEAFF. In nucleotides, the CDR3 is TGTGCCAGCAGCTTAGTATGGGGGGAGTACACTGAAGCTTTCTTT.

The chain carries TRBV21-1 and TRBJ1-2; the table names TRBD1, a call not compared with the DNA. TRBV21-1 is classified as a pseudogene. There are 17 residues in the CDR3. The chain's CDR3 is CASSCIRSGHANYGYTF. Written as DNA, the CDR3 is TGTGCCAGCAGCTGCATACGATCGGGACACGCTAACTATGGCTACACCTTC.

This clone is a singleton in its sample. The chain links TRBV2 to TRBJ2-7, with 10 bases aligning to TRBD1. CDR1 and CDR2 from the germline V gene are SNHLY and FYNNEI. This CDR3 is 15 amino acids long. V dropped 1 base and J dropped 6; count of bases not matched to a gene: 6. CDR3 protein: CASSEVGTGALEQYF. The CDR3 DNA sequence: TGTGCCAGCAGTGAAGTCGGGACAGGGGCGCTCGAGCAGTACTTC.

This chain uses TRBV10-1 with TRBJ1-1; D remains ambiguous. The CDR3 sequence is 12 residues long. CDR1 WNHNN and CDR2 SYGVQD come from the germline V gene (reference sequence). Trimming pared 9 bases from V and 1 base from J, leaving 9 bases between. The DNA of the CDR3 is TGCGCCAGATCCGGAGGGAACACTGAAGCTTTCTTT. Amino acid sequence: CARSGGNTEAFF.

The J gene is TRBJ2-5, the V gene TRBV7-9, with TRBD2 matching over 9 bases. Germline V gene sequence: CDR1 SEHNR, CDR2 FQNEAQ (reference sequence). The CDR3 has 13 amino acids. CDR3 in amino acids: CAAQGLAGETQYF. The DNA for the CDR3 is TGTGCAGCACAGGGACTAGCAGGGGAGACCCAGTACTTC.

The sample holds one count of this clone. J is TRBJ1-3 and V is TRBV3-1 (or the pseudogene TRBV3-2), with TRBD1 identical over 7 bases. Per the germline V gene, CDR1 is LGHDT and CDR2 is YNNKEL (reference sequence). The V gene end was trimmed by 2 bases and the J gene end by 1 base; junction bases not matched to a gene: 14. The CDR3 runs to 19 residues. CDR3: CASSQLRDRHSNSGNTIYF. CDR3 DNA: TGTGCCAGCAGCCAACTTAGGGACAGACACTCGAATTCTGGAAACACCATATATTTT.

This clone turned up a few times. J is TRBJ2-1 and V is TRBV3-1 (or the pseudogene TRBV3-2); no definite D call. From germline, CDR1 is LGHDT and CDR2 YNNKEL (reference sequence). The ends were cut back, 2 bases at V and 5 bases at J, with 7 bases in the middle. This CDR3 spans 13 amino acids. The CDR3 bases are TGTGCCAGCAGCCAATACAGTCACAATGAGCAGTTCTTC. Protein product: CASSQYSHNEQFF.

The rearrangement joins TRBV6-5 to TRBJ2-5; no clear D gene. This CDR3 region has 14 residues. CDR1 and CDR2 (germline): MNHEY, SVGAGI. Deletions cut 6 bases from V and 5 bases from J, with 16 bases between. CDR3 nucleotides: TGTGCCAGCAGCGCTGGCTGGGCCCGGGAGACCCAGTACTTC. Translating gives CASSAGWARETQYF.

The CDR3 loop reads CASSIGTVRSGNTIYF. The CDR3 bases are TGTGCCAGCAGCATTGGGACAGTACGGTCTGGAAACACCATATATTTT. V is TRBV2 and J is TRBJ1-3; the match to TRBD1 covers 7 bases. V was pared by 6 bases and J by 1 base, with 9 bases of the junction left unmatched. The length of the CDR3 is 16 residues. Germline V gives CDR1 SNHLY, CDR2 FYNNEI.

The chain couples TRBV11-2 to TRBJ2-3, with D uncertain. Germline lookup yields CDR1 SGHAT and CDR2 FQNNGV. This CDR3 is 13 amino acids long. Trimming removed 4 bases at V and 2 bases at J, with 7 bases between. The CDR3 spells CASSSPNTDTQYF. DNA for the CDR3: TGTGCCAGCAGCTCCCCCAACACAGATACGCAGTATTTT.

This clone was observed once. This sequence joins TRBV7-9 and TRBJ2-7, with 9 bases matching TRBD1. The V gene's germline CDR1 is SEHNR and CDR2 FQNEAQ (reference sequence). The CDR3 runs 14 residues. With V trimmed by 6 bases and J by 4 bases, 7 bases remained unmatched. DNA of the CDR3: TGTGCCAGCAGACCCCGGGACAGGGTTTACGAGCAGTACTTC. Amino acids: CASRPRDRVYEQYF.

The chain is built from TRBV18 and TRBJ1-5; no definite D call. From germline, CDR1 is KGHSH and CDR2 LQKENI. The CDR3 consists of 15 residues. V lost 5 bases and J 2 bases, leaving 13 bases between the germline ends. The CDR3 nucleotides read TGTGCCAGCTCATACACTACTCTGGGCAATCAGCCCCAGCATTTT. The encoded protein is CASSYTTLGNQPQHF.

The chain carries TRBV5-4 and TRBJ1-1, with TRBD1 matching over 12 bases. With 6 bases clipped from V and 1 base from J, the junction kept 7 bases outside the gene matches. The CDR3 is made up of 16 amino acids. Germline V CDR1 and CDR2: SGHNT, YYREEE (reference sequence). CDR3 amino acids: CASKGTGGLANTEAFF. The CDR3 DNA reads TGTGCCAGCAAGGGGACAGGGGGCTTGGCGAACACTGAAGCTTTCTTT.

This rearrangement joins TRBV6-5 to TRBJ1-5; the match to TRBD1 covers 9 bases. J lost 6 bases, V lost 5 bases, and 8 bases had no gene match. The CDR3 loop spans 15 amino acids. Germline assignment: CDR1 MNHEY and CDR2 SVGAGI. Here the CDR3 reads CASSTGGEGGQPQHF. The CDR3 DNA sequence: TGTGCCAGCAGTACAGGGGGCGAAGGGGGTCAGCCCCAGCATTTT.